This T cell receptor beta chain was sequenced for a study of blood T cell repertoires in COVID-19. At the level of the study: T cells, B-cell-depleted T cells, or PBMCs supplied cDNA or gDNA.

Original handling: From reference gene primer amplification, estimates of nucleated cell counts were derived. Profiled with immunoSEQ multiplex PCR; TCRdb holds only in-frame clones, not every one. Clone size and the V and J calls come from that table; the DNA yielded D and trimming. This sample has approximately 15,000 clones, with around 83% found just once. This TCR was sampled from a man aged 35-49 years with active or convalescent COVID-19. Material for sequencing was peripheral blood.

The CDR3 is CASSLETAGELFF. The CDR3 DNA reads TGTGCCAGCAGCTTAGAAACGGCCGGGGAGCTGTTTTTT. This chain joins TRBV7-2 and TRBJ2-2; D is uncertain. Between the trimmed V and J ends, which lost 1 base and 6 bases, there was a span of 6 bases. This CDR3 contains 13 residues. The V gene's germline CDR1 is SGHTA and CDR2 FQGNSA.